This TCR beta chain was documented in a study of T-cell reconstitution after alpha-beta-depleted transplantation in children. Concerning this clonotype: Because the CDR3 is missing its conserved closing phenylalanine or tryptophan, this is likely a read error.

Researchers prepared the TCRbeta library using unique molecular identifiers, the study reports. Each CDR3 protein gets one entry after TCRdb re-called the PCR reads with MiXCR. This sample carries 80,000 to 100,000 distinct CDR3 sequences, more than 20% of them seen once, and the ten largest clones take about 22%. Germline V gene data show CDR1 as SGHRS and CDR2 as YFSETQ. CDR3 length: 14 residues. V was trimmed by 0 bases and J by 3 bases, leaving 7 bases between them. The TCR was taken from a boy between 2 and 10 years old with acute lymphoblastic leukemia, due to receive a stem cell transplant. Specimen: PBMCs, collected before TCRalphabeta/CD19-depleted stem cell transplant. The chain has TRBV5-1 and TRBJ2-1; D gene uncertain. The DNA of the CDR3 is TGCGCCAGCAGCTTGGAGCTGAACTACAATGAGCAGTTCTTA. Amino acids: CASSLELNYNEQFL.